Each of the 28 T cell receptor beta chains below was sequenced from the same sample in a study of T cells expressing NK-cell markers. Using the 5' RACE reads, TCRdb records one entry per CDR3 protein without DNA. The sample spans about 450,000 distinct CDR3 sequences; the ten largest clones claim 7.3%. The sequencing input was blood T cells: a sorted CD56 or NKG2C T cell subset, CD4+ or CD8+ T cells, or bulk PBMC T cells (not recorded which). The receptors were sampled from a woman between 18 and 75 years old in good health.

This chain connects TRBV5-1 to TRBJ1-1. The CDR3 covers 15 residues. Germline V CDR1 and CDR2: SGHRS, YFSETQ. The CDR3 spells CASDSGWGGNTEAFF.

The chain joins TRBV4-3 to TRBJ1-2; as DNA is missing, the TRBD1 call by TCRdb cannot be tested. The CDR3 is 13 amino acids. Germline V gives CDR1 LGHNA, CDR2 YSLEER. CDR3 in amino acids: CASSQGSGDGYTF.

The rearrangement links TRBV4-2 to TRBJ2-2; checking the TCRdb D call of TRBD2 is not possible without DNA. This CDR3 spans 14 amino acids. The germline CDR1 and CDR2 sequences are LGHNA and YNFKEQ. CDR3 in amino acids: CASSGPVNTGELFF.

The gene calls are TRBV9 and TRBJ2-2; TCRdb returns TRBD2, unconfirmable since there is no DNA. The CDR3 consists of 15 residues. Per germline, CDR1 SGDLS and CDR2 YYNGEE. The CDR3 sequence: CASSQDSLSTGELFF.

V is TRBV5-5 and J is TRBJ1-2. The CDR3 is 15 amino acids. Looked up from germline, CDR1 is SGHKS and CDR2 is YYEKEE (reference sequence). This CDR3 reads CASSLTQTSNYGYTF.

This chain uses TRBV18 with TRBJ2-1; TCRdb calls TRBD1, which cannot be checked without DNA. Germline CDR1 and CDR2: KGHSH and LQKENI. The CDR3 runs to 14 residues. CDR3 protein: CASSTGPLYNEQFF.

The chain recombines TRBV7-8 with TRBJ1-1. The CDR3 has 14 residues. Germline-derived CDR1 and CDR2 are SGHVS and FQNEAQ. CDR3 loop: CASSPQQINTEAFF. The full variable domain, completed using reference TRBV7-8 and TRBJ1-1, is GAGVSQSPRYKVAKRGQDVALRCDPISGHVSLFWYQQALGQGPEFLTYFQNEAQLDKSGLPSDRFFAERPEGSVSTLKIQRTQQEDSAVYLCASSPQQINTEAFFGQGTRLTVV.

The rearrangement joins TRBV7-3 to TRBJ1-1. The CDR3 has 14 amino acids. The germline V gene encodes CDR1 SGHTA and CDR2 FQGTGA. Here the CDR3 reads CASSPRGQRTEAFF.

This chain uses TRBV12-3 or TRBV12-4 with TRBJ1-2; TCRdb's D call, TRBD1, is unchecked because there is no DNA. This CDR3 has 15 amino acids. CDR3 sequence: CASSGGQGGSYGYTF.

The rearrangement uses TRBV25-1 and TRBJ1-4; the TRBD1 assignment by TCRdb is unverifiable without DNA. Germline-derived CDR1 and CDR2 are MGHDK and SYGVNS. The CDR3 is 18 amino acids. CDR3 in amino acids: CASSEYTGGEATNEKLFF.

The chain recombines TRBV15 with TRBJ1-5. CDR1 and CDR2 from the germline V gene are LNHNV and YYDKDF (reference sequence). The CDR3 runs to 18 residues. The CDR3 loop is CATSRDLVAIYSNQPQHF.

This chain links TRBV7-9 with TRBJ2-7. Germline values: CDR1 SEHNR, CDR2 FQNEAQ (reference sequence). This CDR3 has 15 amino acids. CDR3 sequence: CASSLGVGNSYEQYF.

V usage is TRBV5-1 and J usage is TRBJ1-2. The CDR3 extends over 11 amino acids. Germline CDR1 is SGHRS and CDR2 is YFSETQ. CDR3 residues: CASSDIYGYTF.

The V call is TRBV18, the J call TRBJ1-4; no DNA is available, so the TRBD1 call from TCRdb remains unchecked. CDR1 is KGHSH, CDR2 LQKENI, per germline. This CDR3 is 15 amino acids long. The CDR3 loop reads CASRQGPPTDEKLFF.

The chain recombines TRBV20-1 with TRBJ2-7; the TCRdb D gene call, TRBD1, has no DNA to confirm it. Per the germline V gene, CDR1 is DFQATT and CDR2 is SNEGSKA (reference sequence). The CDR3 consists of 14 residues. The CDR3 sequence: CSAPRGVYSYEQYF.

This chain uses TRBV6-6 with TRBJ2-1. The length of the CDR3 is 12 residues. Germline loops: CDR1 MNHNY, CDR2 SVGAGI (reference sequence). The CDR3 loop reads CASSYLGREQFF.

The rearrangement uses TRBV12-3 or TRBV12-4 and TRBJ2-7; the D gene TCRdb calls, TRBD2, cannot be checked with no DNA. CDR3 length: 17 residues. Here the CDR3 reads CASSLARLAGISYEQYF.

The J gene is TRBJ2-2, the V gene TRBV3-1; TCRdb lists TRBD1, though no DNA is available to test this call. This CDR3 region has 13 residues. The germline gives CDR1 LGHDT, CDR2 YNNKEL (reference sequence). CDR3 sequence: CASSQGGAGELFF.

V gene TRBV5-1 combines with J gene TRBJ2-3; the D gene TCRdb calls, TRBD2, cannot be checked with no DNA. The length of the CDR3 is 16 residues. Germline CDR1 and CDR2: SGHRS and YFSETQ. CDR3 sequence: CASTKIAGGTTDTQYF. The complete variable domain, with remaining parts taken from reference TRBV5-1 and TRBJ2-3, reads KAGVTQTPRYLIKTRGQQVTLSCSPISGHRSVSWYQQTPGQGLQFLFEYFSETQRNKGNFPGRFSGRQFSNSRSEMNVSTLELGDSALYLCASTKIAGGTTDTQYFGPGTRLTVL.

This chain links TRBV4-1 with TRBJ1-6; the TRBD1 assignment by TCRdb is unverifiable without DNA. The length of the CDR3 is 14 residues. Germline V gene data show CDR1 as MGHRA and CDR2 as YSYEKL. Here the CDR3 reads CASSSRDRGSPLHF.

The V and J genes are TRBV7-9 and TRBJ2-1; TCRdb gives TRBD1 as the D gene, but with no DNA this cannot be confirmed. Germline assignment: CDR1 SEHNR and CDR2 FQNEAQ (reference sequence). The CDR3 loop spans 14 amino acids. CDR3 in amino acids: CASSRGGRDDEQFF.

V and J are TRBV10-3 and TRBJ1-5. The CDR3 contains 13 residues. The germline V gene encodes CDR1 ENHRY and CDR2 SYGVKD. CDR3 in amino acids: CAISREPDQPQHF.

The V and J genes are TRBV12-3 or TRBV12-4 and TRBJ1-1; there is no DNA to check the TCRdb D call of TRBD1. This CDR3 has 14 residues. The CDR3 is CASSLSRENTEAFF.

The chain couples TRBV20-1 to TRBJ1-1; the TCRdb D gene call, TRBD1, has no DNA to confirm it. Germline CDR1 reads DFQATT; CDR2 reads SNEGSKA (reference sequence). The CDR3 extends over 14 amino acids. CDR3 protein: CSATPPVPNTEAFF.

CDR3 region: CASRFLAGLGETQYF. The rearrangement joins TRBV7-2 to TRBJ2-5; TCRdb's D call of TRBD2 is untestable without DNA. Looked up from germline, CDR1 is SGHTA and CDR2 is FQGNSA. The CDR3 runs 15 residues.

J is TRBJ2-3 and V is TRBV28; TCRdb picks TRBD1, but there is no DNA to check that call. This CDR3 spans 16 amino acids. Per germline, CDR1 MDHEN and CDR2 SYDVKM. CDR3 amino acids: CASSLGTAGRTDTQYF.

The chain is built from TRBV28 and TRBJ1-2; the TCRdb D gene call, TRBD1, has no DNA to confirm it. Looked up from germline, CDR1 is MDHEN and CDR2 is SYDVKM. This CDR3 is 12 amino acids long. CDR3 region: CATGTQGHGYTF.

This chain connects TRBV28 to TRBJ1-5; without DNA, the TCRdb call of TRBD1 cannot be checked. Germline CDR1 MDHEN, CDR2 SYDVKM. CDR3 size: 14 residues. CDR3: CASSPVRGRQPQHF.